Listed below are T cell receptor beta chains from one sample, sequenced in a study of T cell responses to AZD1222 COVID-19 vaccine. TCRdb keeps only in-frame clones here, not all; method: immunoSEQ multiplex PCR. This sample has about 130,000 clones, with over 90% found just once. The source was peripheral blood, collected on day 0 of AZD1222 vaccination. The receptors originated from an adult in good health. Both conserved end residues are part of each CDR3. A D gene is named only where the DNA matches it firmly. Size values are once, few and many counts, or a class for expanded clones, and some rows have none.

J: TRBJ1-5
V: TRBV28
size: NA
D: NA
CDR3: CASSLLGEQPQHF
DNA: TGTGCCAGCAGTTTATTGGGGGAACAGCCCCAGCATTTT

J: TRBJ2-3
V: TRBV5-1
size: NA
D: TRBD2
CDR3: CASSSISGRNTDTQYF
DNA: TGCGCCAGCAGCTCTATTAGCGGGAGGAATACAGATACGCAGTATTTT

J: TRBJ1-5
V: TRBV28
size: NA
D: NA
CDR3: CASISAGRVNQPQHF
DNA: TGTGCCAGCATATCGGCGGGGAGGGTTAATCAGCCCCAGCATTTT

J: TRBJ2-1
V: TRBV29-1
size: NA
D: TRBD1
CDR3: CSVPGQGNDEQFF
DNA: TGCAGCGTTCCGGGACAGGGTAACGATGAGCAGTTCTTC

J: TRBJ2-5
V: TRBV12-3/TRBV12-4
size: NA
D: NA
CDR3: CASSSETQETQYF
DNA: TGTGCCAGCAGTTCAGAAACCCAAGAGACCCAGTACTTC

J: TRBJ1-6
V: TRBV15
size: once
D: TRBD1
CDR3: CATSRDWGQGDNSPLHF
DNA: TGTGCCACCAGCAGAGATTGGGGACAGGGGGATAATTCACCCCTCCACTTT

J: TRBJ2-7
V: TRBV10-1
size: NA
D: NA
CDR3: CASSEPGTRPYEQYF
DNA: TGCGCCAGCAGTGAACCCGGGACAAGACCTTACGAGCAGTACTTC

J: TRBJ2-7
V: TRBV7-6
size: NA
D: TRBD2
CDR3: CASSLVAGGPREQYF
DNA: TGTGCCAGCAGCTTAGTAGCGGGAGGGCCTCGCGAGCAGTACTTC

J: TRBJ1-1
V: TRBV6-5
size: NA
D: NA
CDR3: CASRTTVNTEAFF
DNA: TGTGCCAGCAGGACGACAGTGAACACTGAAGCTTTCTTT

J: TRBJ2-6
V: TRBV2
size: once
D: NA
CDR3: CASSNDRNGANVLTF
DNA: TGTGCCAGCAGCAACGACAGGAATGGGGCCAACGTCCTGACTTTC

J: TRBJ1-1
V: TRBV2
size: NA
D: NA
CDR3: CARGGLSRETNTLTEAFF
DNA: TGTGCCAGGGGGGGGTTGAGCAGGGAGACGAACACTCTCACTGAAGCTTTCTTT

J: TRBJ2-7
V: TRBV28
size: NA
D: NA
CDR3: CASTRRGVGQYF
DNA: TGTGCCAGCACCCGACGTGGGGTCGGGCAGTACTTC

J: TRBJ2-1
V: TRBV5-1
size: NA
D: TRBD2
CDR3: CASSLSGSYNEQFF
DNA: TGCGCCAGCAGCCTAAGCGGGAGTTACAATGAGCAGTTCTTC

J: TRBJ1-3
V: TRBV30
size: NA
D: NA
CDR3: CAWTRVISGNTIYF
DNA: TGTGCCTGGACCCGGGTGATCTCTGGAAACACCATATATTTT

J: TRBJ2-7
V: TRBV19
size: NA
D: NA
CDR3: CASSTLLFYEQYF
DNA: TGTGCCAGTAGCACCTTGCTATTCTACGAGCAGTACTTC

J: TRBJ1-3
V: TRBV3-1/TRBV3-2
size: NA
D: TRBD1
CDR3: CASSPRTGPGNTIYF
DNA: TGTGCCAGCAGCCCTCGGACAGGCCCTGGAAACACCATATATTTT

J: TRBJ2-1
V: TRBV19
size: NA
D: TRBD1
CDR3: CASSIFTGGPYNEQFF
DNA: TGTGCCAGTAGTATATTTACAGGGGGCCCGTACAATGAGCAGTTCTTC

J: TRBJ1-4
V: TRBV19
size: NA
D: TRBD1
CDR3: CASNPHPMGQVNEKLFF
DNA: TGTGCCAGTAACCCTCACCCCATGGGACAGGTCAATGAAAAACTGTTTTTT

J: TRBJ2-2
V: TRBV4-2
size: NA
D: TRBD1
CDR3: CASSQGTGVRTGELFF
DNA: TGTGCCAGCAGCCAAGGGACAGGGGTGCGCACCGGGGAGCTGTTTTTT

J: TRBJ2-1
V: TRBV18
size: once
D: NA
CDR3: CASSPQSSYNEQFF
DNA: TGTGCCAGCTCACCACAGAGCTCCTACAATGAGCAGTTCTTC

J: TRBJ2-1
V: TRBV7-6
size: once
D: NA
CDR3: CASSPLPRAVASENNEQFF
DNA: TGTGCCAGCAGCCCTCTCCCCAGGGCGGTGGCTAGCGAAAACAATGAGCAGTTCTTC

J: TRBJ2-5
V: TRBV5-6
size: NA
D: TRBD2
CDR3: CASSFSGAQETQYF
DNA: TGTGCCAGCAGCTTTAGCGGGGCCCAAGAGACCCAGTACTTC

J: TRBJ1-3
V: TRBV30
size: NA
D: NA
CDR3: CAWCTGLSGNTIYF
DNA: TGTGCCTGGTGTACAGGGCTGTCAGGAAACACCATATATTTT

J: TRBJ2-1
V: TRBV5-1
size: NA
D: TRBD2
CDR3: CASSLPQTSGHNEQFF
DNA: TGCGCCAGCAGCTTACCCCAAACTAGCGGCCACAATGAGCAGTTCTTC

J: TRBJ1-6
V: TRBV5-6
size: NA
D: NA
CDR3: CASSPAGQTNSPLHF
DNA: TGTGCCAGCAGCCCAGCGGGACAAACTAATTCACCCCTCCACTTT

J: TRBJ2-5
V: TRBV5-1
size: NA
D: NA
CDR3: CASSLGEEETQYF
DNA: TGCGCCAGCAGCTTGGGGGAAGAAGAGACCCAGTACTTC

J: TRBJ2-3
V: TRBV4-1
size: NA
D: TRBD2
CDR3: CASSQGTSGRDTQYF
DNA: TGCGCCAGCAGCCAAGGGACTAGCGGGAGGGATACGCAGTATTTT

J: TRBJ1-2
V: TRBV3-1/TRBV3-2
size: NA
D: NA
CDR3: CASSQGSVFYGYTF
DNA: TGTGCCAGCAGCCAGGGGTCCGTGTTCTATGGCTACACCTTC

J: TRBJ1-5
V: TRBV16
size: NA
D: NA
CDR3: CASSQIPFGSNQPQHF
DNA: TGTGCCAGCAGCCAAATTCCGTTCGGGAGCAATCAGCCCCAGCATTTT

J: TRBJ1-1
V: TRBV12-3/TRBV12-4
size: NA
D: TRBD1
CDR3: CASSVTGDEAFF
DNA: TGTGCCAGCAGTGTGACAGGGGATGAAGCTTTCTTT

J: TRBJ1-1
V: TRBV7-9
size: few
D: NA
CDR3: CASSLRGWTENAEAFF
DNA: TGTGCCAGCAGCTTACGAGGGTGGACGGAGAACGCTGAAGCTTTCTTT

J: TRBJ2-3
V: TRBV18
size: NA
D: NA
CDR3: CASSNDGTDTQYF
DNA: TGTGCCAGCTCAAATGACGGCACAGATACGCAGTATTTT

J: TRBJ2-1
V: TRBV5-4
size: NA
D: NA
CDR3: CASSSALAGGDEQFF
DNA: TGTGCCAGCAGCTCCGCGCTAGCAGGTGGGGATGAGCAGTTCTTC

J: TRBJ2-7
V: TRBV6-4
size: NA
D: TRBD2
CDR3: CASSDPPPSGNPYEQYF
DNA: TGTGCCAGCAGTGACCCCCCCCCTAGCGGGAACCCTTACGAGCAGTACTTC

J: TRBJ2-3
V: TRBV5-5
size: once
D: TRBD1
CDR3: CASSLGQGEGDTQYF
DNA: TGTGCCAGCAGCTTGGGACAGGGGGAAGGAGATACGCAGTATTTT

J: TRBJ2-7
V: TRBV3-1/TRBV3-2
size: NA
D: TRBD2
CDR3: CASSQGPSGSSYEQYF
DNA: TGTGCCAGCAGCCAGGGGCCTAGCGGGAGTTCCTACGAGCAGTACTTC

J: TRBJ1-2
V: TRBV30
size: NA
D: NA
CDR3: CAWSRQGFYGYTF
DNA: TGTGCCTGGAGTCGGCAGGGGTTCTATGGCTACACCTTC

J: TRBJ1-2
V: TRBV19
size: NA
D: NA
CDR3: CASKQLQVNYGYTF
DNA: TGTGCCAGTAAACAGCTTCAAGTTAACTATGGCTACACCTTC

J: TRBJ1-1
V: TRBV6-5
size: NA
D: NA
CDR3: CASRVNTEAFF
DNA: TGTGCCAGCCGGGTGAACACTGAAGCTTTCTTT

J: TRBJ1-2
V: TRBV30
size: NA
D: NA
CDR3: CAWTESHYGYTF
DNA: TGTGCCTGGACGGAGAGTCACTATGGCTACACCTTC

J: TRBJ2-3
V: TRBV19
size: NA
D: TRBD2
CDR3: CASGLAGGYTDTQYF
DNA: TGTGCCAGTGGACTAGCGGGAGGGTACACAGATACGCAGTATTTT

J: TRBJ1-1
V: TRBV11-2
size: NA
D: NA
CDR3: CASSLAERRAFF
DNA: TGTGCCAGCAGCTTGGCTGAAAGGCGAGCTTTCTTT

J: TRBJ2-1
V: TRBV14
size: once
D: TRBD2
CDR3: CASSPPASGANEQFF
DNA: TGTGCCAGCAGCCCCCCCGCAAGCGGGGCAAATGAGCAGTTCTTC

J: TRBJ1-3
V: TRBV4-1
size: NA
D: NA
CDR3: CASSQVGRGQRSGNTIYF
DNA: TGCGCCAGCAGCCAAGTTGGGCGGGGGCAAAGATCTGGAAACACCATATATTTT

J: TRBJ1-1
V: TRBV13
size: NA
D: NA
CDR3: CASSSTGTEAFF
DNA: TGTGCCAGCAGCTCCACGGGCACTGAAGCTTTCTTT

J: TRBJ1-5
V: TRBV6-2/TRBV6-3
size: NA
D: NA
CDR3: CASSYGEGQPQHF
DNA: TGTGCCAGCAGTTATGGAGAGGGCCAGCCCCAGCATTTT

J: TRBJ2-1
V: TRBV12-3/TRBV12-4
size: once
D: NA
CDR3: CASSFFEGEQFF
DNA: TGTGCCAGCAGTTTCTTTGAAGGTGAGCAGTTCTTC

J: TRBJ2-1
V: TRBV11-2
size: NA
D: TRBD1
CDR3: CASSFGTESYYNEQFF
DNA: TGTGCCAGCAGCTTCGGGACAGAGAGTTACTACAATGAGCAGTTCTTC

J: TRBJ2-3
V: TRBV7-9
size: NA
D: NA
CDR3: CASSRSLPGASTDTQYF
DNA: TGTGCCAGCAGTCGGAGTCTTCCGGGGGCTTCCACAGATACGCAGTATTTT

J: TRBJ2-1
V: TRBV21-1
size: NA
D: NA
CDR3: CASSKGRLAGVSEQFF
DNA: TGTGCCAGCAGCAAAGGTAGGCTAGCGGGAGTTTCTGAGCAGTTCTTC